A single sample gave rise to the 24 T cell receptor beta chains below, sequenced in a study of blood T cell repertoires in COVID-19. Only in-frame clones appear in the TCRdb table, and some are missing; sequencing was by immunoSEQ multiplex PCR. The table lists around 300,000 clones, 85% to 90% of them singletons. The specimen sequenced was PBMCs or T cells enriched from blood (not recorded which). Every receptor here comes from a woman in her thirties who had recovered from COVID-19.

The V gene is TRBV6-1, the J gene TRBJ1-2; D call uncertain. Germline CDR1 reads MNHNS; CDR2 reads SASEGT. V was trimmed by 2 bases and J by 6 bases, leaving 10 bases between them. CDR3 length: 13 amino acids. As DNA, the CDR3 is TGTGCCAGCAGTGAAAACGCGCTTCATGGCTACACCTTC. Encoded protein: CASSENALHGYTF.

The chain uses TRBV18 and TRBJ2-3, with D possibly matching TRBD2 (6 bases). The germline V and J ends were trimmed by 2 bases and 2 bases, with 11 bases remaining between them. The CDR3 is made up of 15 amino acids. The germline V gene has CDR1 KGHSH and CDR2 LQKENI. CDR3 nucleotides: TGTGCCAGCTCACCAGCGGCGGGAAACACAGATACGCAGTATTTT. It yields the protein CASSPAAGNTDTQYF. The variable domain in full, completed from reference TRBV18 and TRBJ2-3, reads NAGVMQNPRHLVRRRGQEARLRCSPMKGHSHVYWYRQLPEEGLKFMVYLQKENIIDESGMPKERFSAEFPKEGPSILRIQQVVRGDSAAYFCASSPAAGNTDTQYFGPGTRLTVL.

This clone was detected ten times or more. The V gene is TRBV6-5, the J gene TRBJ2-7; D remains ambiguous. Germline V CDR1 and CDR2: MNHEY, SVGAGI. The CDR3 runs to 16 residues. Trimming removed 0 bases from V and 0 bases from J, with 12 bases in between. In DNA form, the CDR3 reads TGTGCCAGCAGTTACTCCGCGCTAGATCCCTCCTACGAGCAGTACTTC. Protein sequence: CASSYSALDPSYEQYF.

This clone appeared once. The genes are TRBV11-2 and TRBJ2-5; 13 nucleotides match TRBD2. The CDR3 runs to 16 residues. The junction had 4 bases not matched to a gene; V was cut back by 5 bases and J by 1 base. Germline assignment: CDR1 SGHAT and CDR2 FQNNGV. DNA for the CDR3: TGTGCCAGCAGCGGACGACTAGCGGGAGGCCAAGAGACCCAGTACTTC. This translates into CASSGRLAGGQETQYF.

This chain links TRBV18 with TRBJ1-2; tentative D call: TRBD1 (5 bases). V was pared by 3 bases and J by 0 bases, with 8 bases between. Germline CDR1 reads KGHSH; CDR2 reads LQKENI. The CDR3 runs to 14 residues. The CDR3 nucleotides read TGTGCCAGCTCACCGACAGAAGCTAACTATGGCTACACCTTC. Amino acid sequence: CASSPTEANYGYTF.

This chain uses TRBV6-2 or TRBV6-3 with TRBJ1-5; a possible D gene is TRBD1 (5 bases). The CDR3 length is 13 residues. V was trimmed by 5 bases and J by 7 bases, leaving 12 bases between them. Germline V gene data show CDR1 as MNHEY and CDR2 as SVGEGT. DNA for the CDR3: TGTGCCAGCAGTCCACAGAGACAGCAGCCCCAGCATTTT. Amino acid sequence: CASSPQRQQPQHF.

The rearrangement links TRBV2 to TRBJ2-1, with 10 bases fitting TRBD2. J was trimmed by 0 bases and V by 6 bases; bases with no gene match: 23. The CDR3 has 22 residues. Germline V CDR1 and CDR2: SNHLY, FYNNEI. This chain's CDR3 is CASSGLAMGGLANFFSYNEQFF. Written as DNA, the CDR3 is TGTGCCAGCAGCGGCCTAGCAATGGGGGGACTAGCGAATTTTTTCTCCTACAATGAGCAGTTCTTC.

The chain employs TRBV4-1 and TRBJ2-5; 12 bases are a match to TRBD1. The CDR3 covers 17 residues. Looked up from germline, CDR1 is MGHRA and CDR2 is YSYEKL. With 0 bases clipped from V and 5 bases from J, the junction kept 7 bases outside the gene matches. CDR3 sequence reads: CASSQEVGQGARETQYF. CDR3 nucleotides: TGCGCCAGCAGCCAAGAGGTGGGACAGGGGGCAAGGGAGACCCAGTACTTC.

The chain joins TRBV30 to TRBJ1-2, with 12 bases matching TRBD1. After removal of 5 bases from V and 8 bases from J, the junction contained 9 bases not matched to a gene. The CDR3 is made up of 14 amino acids. Germline CDR1 reads GTSNPN; CDR2 reads SVGIG (reference sequence). The CDR3, as DNA: TGTGCCTGGGATTGGGGACAGGGGGCAAGGGGCTACACCTTC. Its translation is CAWDWGQGARGYTF.

This clone appeared a single time. The CDR3 reads CASSPRRAGVLTYEQYF. The CDR3 DNA is TGTGCCAGCTCACCTCGGAGAGCGGGAGTGTTAACCTACGAGCAGTACTTC. The chain employs TRBV18 and TRBJ2-7; 8 bases map to TRBD2. The ends lost 3 bases at V and 2 bases at J; junction bases unmatched: 12. Germline V gene lookup returns CDR1 KGHSH and CDR2 LQKENI. This CDR3 has 17 amino acids.

V gene TRBV7-9 combines with J gene TRBJ1-1, with 7 bases lining up with TRBD1. This CDR3 comprises 14 residues. CDR1 and CDR2 (germline): SEHNR, FQNEAQ (reference sequence). J gave up 6 bases and V 0 bases, and 4 bases lay outside the gene matches. The CDR3 sequence is CASSLAPQGAEAFF. DNA for the CDR3: TGTGCCAGCAGCTTAGCGCCTCAGGGGGCTGAAGCTTTCTTT.

The chain combines TRBV4-2 with TRBJ2-7; 11 bases map to TRBD2. The ends lost 1 base at V and 9 bases at J; junction bases unmatched: 8. CDR1 and CDR2 (germline): LGHNA, YNFKEQ. CDR3 length equals 15 residues. The CDR3 coding sequence is TGTGCCAGCAGCCAAGTTAGCGGGAGGGCGGATGGGCAGTACTTC. Translating it yields CASSQVSGRADGQYF.

This clone was seen once. This chain uses TRBV14 with TRBJ1-2; unclear D gene. V lost 0 bases, J lost 3 bases, and 5 bases lay in between. Germline lookup yields CDR1 SGHDN and CDR2 FVKESK. CDR3 length: 13 amino acids. CDR3 amino acids: CASSQESDYGYTF. The DNA of the CDR3 is TGTGCCAGCAGCCAAGAATCGGACTATGGCTACACCTTC.

V and J are TRBV11-2 and TRBJ1-1, with 7 positions matching TRBD1. V shed 0 bases, J shed 2 bases, and the junction held 12 bases outside the gene matches. This CDR3 is 18 amino acids long. CDR1 is SGHAT and CDR2 is FQNNGV in the germline V gene. DNA of the CDR3: TGTGCCAGCAGCTTAGATCTAATAGGGGGCAGGGTAAACACTGAAGCTTTCTTT. It specifies CASSLDLIGGRVNTEAFF. The whole variable domain, remainder taken from reference TRBV11-2 and TRBJ1-1, is EAGVAQSPRYKIIEKRQSVAFWCNPISGHATLYWYQQILGQGPKLLIQFQNNGVVDDSQLPKDRFSAERLKGVDSTLKIQPAKLEDSAVYLCASSLDLIGGRVNTEAFFGQGTRLTVV.

The chain recombines TRBV9 with TRBJ2-1, with 13 nucleotides matching TRBD2. There are 16 residues in the CDR3. J lost 10 bases, V lost 2 bases, and 9 bases had no gene match. Germline V gene lookup returns CDR1 SGDLS and CDR2 YYNGEE. The CDR3 is CASSVTGTSGKREQFF. The CDR3 DNA reads TGTGCCAGCAGCGTTACCGGGACTAGCGGGAAGCGCGAGCAGTTCTTC.

The genes are TRBV5-5 and TRBJ2-7, with D possibly being TRBD1 (6 bases). Germline V gene lookup returns CDR1 SGHKS and CDR2 YYEKEE (reference sequence). This CDR3 has 15 residues. The V end lost 2 bases, the J end lost 2 bases, and 14 bases lay between the germline ends. The CDR3 DNA reads as TGTGCCAGCAGCTTCGTATCAGGGGTTACCTACGAGCAGTACTTC. Translated: CASSFVSGVTYEQYF.

This chain uses TRBV6-5 with TRBJ1-5; the D is unclear. V was cut by 0 bases and J by 7 bases, with 10 bases left in between. Germline V CDR1 and CDR2: MNHEY, SVGAGI. This CDR3 has 14 residues. The CDR3 spells CASSYSVRSQPQHF. The CDR3 nucleotides are TGTGCCAGCAGTTACTCAGTCAGGTCCCAGCCCCAGCATTTT.

V and J are TRBV9 and TRBJ1-5, with 9 nucleotides matching TRBD1. The V and J ends lost 3 bases and 4 bases, in that order; junction bases with no gene match: 5. Looked up from germline, CDR1 is SGDLS and CDR2 is YYNGEE. The CDR3 loop spans 15 amino acids. The CDR3 region is CASSGEGQGNQPQHF. The CDR3 DNA follows: TGTGCCAGCAGCGGGGAGGGACAGGGAAATCAGCCCCAGCATTTT.

V is TRBV19 and J is TRBJ1-4, with D perhaps TRBD1 (6 bases). This CDR3 contains 14 residues. Looked up from germline, CDR1 is LNHDA and CDR2 is SQIVND (reference sequence). The V and J ends lost 0 bases and 8 bases respectively, with 10 bases between them. In DNA form, the CDR3 reads TGTGCCAGTAGTATAGATGGCCAGGGGGAAAAACTGTTTTTT. Translating it yields CASSIDGQGEKLFF.

The chain recombines TRBV6-4 with TRBJ1-2; 12 bases match TRBD1. Germline V lookup: CDR1 MRHNA, CDR2 SNTAGT. The V and J ends lost 0 bases and 8 bases, in that order; junction bases with no gene match: 13. This CDR3 comprises 18 residues. The CDR3 sequence is CASSDSSRGTGGARGYTF. CDR3 bases: TGTGCCAGCAGTGACTCGTCCCGTGGGACAGGGGGCGCGAGGGGCTACACCTTC.

This clone is a singleton in its sample. V usage is TRBV28 and J usage is TRBJ1-2; 8 bases fit TRBD1. V was clipped by 4 bases and J by 5 bases; unmatched bases: 9. The CDR3 contains 15 residues. Germline CDR1 reads MDHEN; CDR2 reads SYDVKM. This chain's CDR3 is CASSWGTDRVYGYTF. DNA of the CDR3: TGTGCCAGCAGTTGGGGAACGGACAGGGTATATGGCTACACCTTC.

The genes are TRBV19 and TRBJ1-5; 7 nucleotides agree with TRBD1. V was clipped by 4 bases and J by 4 bases; unmatched bases: 7. CDR1 LNHDA and CDR2 SQIVND come from the germline V gene (reference sequence). The CDR3 extends over 15 amino acids. CDR3 DNA sequence: TGTGCCAGTAGTAGTTGGCAGGGGGGTAATCAGCCCCAGCATTTT. It codes for CASSSWQGGNQPQHF. The full variable domain, its missing parts supplied by reference TRBV19 and TRBJ1-5, is DGGITQSPKYLFRKEGQNVTLSCEQNLNHDAMYWYRQDPGQGLRLIYYSQIVNDFQKGDIAEGYSVSREKKESFPLTVTSAQKNPTAFYLCASSSWQGGNQPQHFGDGTRLSIL.

The genes are TRBV4-3 and TRBJ2-2; D uncertain. The CDR3 contains 14 residues. With 1 base removed from V and 3 bases from J, the gap between germline ends came to 6 bases. The germline V gene has CDR1 LGHNA and CDR2 YSLEER. The CDR3: CASSQGVYTGELFF. Written as DNA, the CDR3 is TGCGCCAGCAGCCAAGGTGTCTACACCGGGGAGCTGTTTTTT.

A single count supports this clone. The chain joins TRBV4-1 to TRBJ2-7; 9 nucleotides line up with TRBD2. This CDR3 comprises 16 residues. V lost 1 base to trimming and J lost 4 bases; unmatched junction nucleotides: 8. Per the germline V gene, CDR1 is MGHRA and CDR2 is YSYEKL. The CDR3 coding sequence is TGCGCCAGCAGCCAAGGCCTGACTAGCGGAGCTTACGAGCAGTACTTC. Translation: CASSQGLTSGAYEQYF.